This TCR beta chain comes out of a study of T cell repertoires in cytomegalovirus infection. One entry per CDR3 protein results from TCRdb running MiXCR on the reads. This table has approximately 700,000 distinct CDR3 sequences, 35% appearing once. At least ten counts were recorded for this clonotype. Germline-derived CDR1 and CDR2 are SGHVS and FNYEAQ. The CDR3 is made up of 15 amino acids. The V end lost 1 base, the J end lost 4 bases, and 11 bases lay between the germline ends. This receptor was taken from a human donor in good health (CMV status not recorded). Some clones in this sample may be carry-over from other donors' samples. The J gene is TRBJ2-1, the V gene TRBV7-6; D gene ambiguous. The source material was PBMCs. CDR3: CASSLEQSIYNEQFF. CDR3 nucleotides: TGTGCCAGCAGCTTAGAGCAGTCGATATACAATGAGCAGTTCTTC.